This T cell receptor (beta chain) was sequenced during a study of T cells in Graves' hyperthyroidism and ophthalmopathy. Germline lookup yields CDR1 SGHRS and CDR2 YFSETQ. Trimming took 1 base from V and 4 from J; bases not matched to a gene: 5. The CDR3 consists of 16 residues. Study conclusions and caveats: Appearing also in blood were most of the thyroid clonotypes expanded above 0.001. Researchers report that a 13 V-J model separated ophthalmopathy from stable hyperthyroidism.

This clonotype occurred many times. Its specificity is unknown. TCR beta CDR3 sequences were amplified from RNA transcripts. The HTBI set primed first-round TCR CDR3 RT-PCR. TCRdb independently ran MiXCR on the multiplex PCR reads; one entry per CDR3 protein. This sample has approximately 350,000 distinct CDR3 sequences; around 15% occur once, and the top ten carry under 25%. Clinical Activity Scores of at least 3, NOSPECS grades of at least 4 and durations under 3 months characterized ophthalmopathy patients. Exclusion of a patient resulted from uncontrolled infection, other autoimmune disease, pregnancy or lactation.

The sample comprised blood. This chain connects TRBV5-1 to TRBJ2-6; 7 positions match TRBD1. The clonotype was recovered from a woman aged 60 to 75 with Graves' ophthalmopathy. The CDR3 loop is CASSLNRGEGANVLTF. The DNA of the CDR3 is TGCGCCAGCAGCTTGAACAGGGGAGAAGGGGCCAACGTCCTGACTTTC.